The 8 T cell receptor beta chains below all came from one sample that was sequenced in a study of shared clonotypes between healthy human individuals. Libraries were prepared by immunoSEQ multiplex PCR; TCRdb keeps only in-frame clonotypes and omits some of them. This table holds roughly 1,500,000 clones, 98% found once. Source material: naive CD4+ T cells sorted from blood. Subset noted: CD45RA+ positively selected. These receptors were obtained from a man aged 25 to 45 in good health.

The CDR3, as DNA: TGTGCCAGCAGTGAAATGGCTAGCGTTGCCGCGAACACCGGGGAGCTGTTTTTT. This codes for CASSEMASVAANTGELFF. The chain combines TRBV2 with TRBJ2-2, with a weak D call TRBD2 (6 bases). CDR1 and CDR2 (germline): SNHLY, FYNNEI. The CDR3 runs to 18 residues. V was shortened by 2 bases and J by 0 bases, with 16 bases between the two germline ends.

The chain joins TRBV18 to TRBJ2-1, with TRBD1 identical over 11 bases. Trimming took 3 bases from V and 5 from J; bases not matched to a gene: 6. Germline CDR1 KGHSH, CDR2 LQKENI. The CDR3 sequence is 16 residues long. The CDR3 is CASSPFGQGANNEQFF. DNA for the CDR3: TGTGCCAGCTCACCCTTCGGACAGGGGGCGAACAATGAGCAGTTCTTC. Full variable domain (outside the CDR3, taken from reference TRBV18 and TRBJ2-1): NAGVMQNPRHLVRRRGQEARLRCSPMKGHSHVYWYRQLPEEGLKFMVYLQKENIIDESGMPKERFSAEFPKEGPSILRIQQVVRGDSAAYFCASSPFGQGANNEQFFGPGTRLTVL.

Of note for this clone: This sample includes further DNA sequences coding for the same CDR3. J is TRBJ1-3 and V is TRBV18; the D gene is possibly TRBD1 (6 bases). Looked up from germline, CDR1 is KGHSH and CDR2 is LQKENI. With 2 bases removed from V and 0 bases from J, the gap between germline ends came to 11 bases. The CDR3 runs 16 residues. CDR3 loop: CASSPSQGSSGNTIYF. The CDR3 coding sequence is TGTGCCAGCTCACCAAGCCAGGGGAGCTCTGGAAACACCATATATTTT.

The CDR3 region is CASSSRLAGGLWEQYF. CDR3 nucleotide sequence: TGTGCCAGCAGTTCCCGACTAGCGGGAGGGCTTTGGGAGCAGTACTTC. This chain connects TRBV27 to TRBJ2-7, with 14 bases matching TRBD2. This CDR3 spans 16 amino acids. Germline trimming cut 4 bases from V and 7 bases from J; bases unmatched to any gene: 9. Germline-derived CDR1 and CDR2 are MNHEY and SMNVEV (reference sequence).

Regarding this clone: The sample contains more than one DNA sequence encoding this CDR3. The genes are TRBV5-5 and TRBJ2-1, with TRBD2 identical over 11 bases. Germline trimming cut 2 bases from V and 3 bases from J; bases unmatched to any gene: 1. Germline CDR1 and CDR2: SGHKS and YYEKEE (reference sequence). The CDR3 is 15 residues long. CDR3 protein: CASSLTSGSYNEQFF. The CDR3 DNA is TGTGCCAGCAGCTTAACTAGCGGGAGCTACAATGAGCAGTTCTTC.

CDR3 nucleotides: TGCGCCAGCAGCTCGGGACTAGCGGGAGAGAAGCTAACCTACGAGCAGTACTTC. Translating it yields CASSSGLAGEKLTYEQYF. This chain links TRBV5-1 with TRBJ2-7; 14 bases are a match to TRBD2. The CDR3 runs to 18 residues. Germline V CDR1 and CDR2: SGHRS, YFSETQ. The J segment lost 2 bases and the V segment lost 3 bases, leaving 10 bases of the junction unmatched. Complete variable domain (other parts from reference TRBV5-1 and TRBJ2-7): KAGVTQTPRYLIKTRGQQVTLSCSPISGHRSVSWYQQTPGQGLQFLFEYFSETQRNKGNFPGRFSGRQFSNSRSEMNVSTLELGDSALYLCASSSGLAGEKLTYEQYFGPGTRLTVT.

Notes on this clone: One end of the junction varies from germline; a read error may be responsible. CDR3 sequence reads: CASSLATRGEQFF. The CDR3 DNA follows: TGTGCTAGCAGCTTAGCGACTCGGGGTGAGCAGTTCTTC. The rearrangement links TRBV7-7 to TRBJ2-1; possible D gene TRBD2, 5 bases. The CDR3 runs to 13 residues. Germline V gene data show CDR1 as SSHAT and CDR2 as FNYEAQ (reference sequence). The entire variable domain, with the rest obtained from reference TRBV7-7 and TRBJ2-1, is as follows: GAGVSQSPRYKVTKRGQDVTLRCDPISSHATLYWYQQALGQGPEFLTYFNYEAQPDKSGLPSDRFSAERPEGSISTLTIQRTEQRDSAMYRCASSLATRGEQFFGPGTRLTVL.

The chain joins TRBV5-1 to TRBJ2-7; D not resolved. V dropped 4 bases and J dropped 4 bases, with 12 bases sitting between them. The germline V gene encodes CDR1 SGHRS and CDR2 YFSETQ. The length of the CDR3 is 13 residues. CDR3 sequence reads: CASSPDVGYEQYF. Written as DNA, the CDR3 is TGCGCCAGCAGCCCGGATGTGGGGTACGAGCAGTACTTC.